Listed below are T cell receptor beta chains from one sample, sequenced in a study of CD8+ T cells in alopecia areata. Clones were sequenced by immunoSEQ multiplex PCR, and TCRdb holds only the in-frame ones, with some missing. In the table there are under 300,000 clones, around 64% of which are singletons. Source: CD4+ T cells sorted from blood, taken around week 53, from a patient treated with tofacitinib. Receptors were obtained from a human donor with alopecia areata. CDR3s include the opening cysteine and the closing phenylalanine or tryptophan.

CDR3 protein: CASSGLAGGAETQYF
J gene: TRBJ2-5
V gene: TRBV9

CDR3 protein: CATRGLAGQETQYF
J gene: TRBJ2-5
V gene: TRBV10-3

CDR3 protein: CASSGQVGPLHF
J gene: TRBJ1-6
V gene: TRBV7-9

CDR3 protein: CATSRDPQPGELFF
J gene: TRBJ2-2
V gene: TRBV15

CDR3 protein: CASSERPNGETQYF
J gene: TRBJ2-5
V gene: TRBV6-1

CDR3 protein: CAWSRTGTNYGYTF
J gene: TRBJ1-2
V gene: TRBV30

CDR3 protein: CASSLHRVHTEAFF
J gene: TRBJ1-1
V gene: TRBV7-9

CDR3 protein: CASSGQGGMAEAFF
J gene: TRBJ1-1
V gene: TRBV9

CDR3 protein: CASSYTGRPLEQYF
J gene: TRBJ2-7
V gene: TRBV13

CDR3 protein: CASRPWRGNTEAFF
J gene: TRBJ1-1
V gene: TRBV19

CDR3 protein: CASSPDRLGRTEAFF
J gene: TRBJ1-1
V gene: TRBV19

CDR3 protein: CASSWDGANVLTF
J gene: TRBJ2-6
V gene: TRBV5-1

CDR3 protein: CSVREDTDTQYF
J gene: TRBJ2-3
V gene: TRBV29-1

CDR3 protein: CSVGGGSYGYTF
J gene: TRBJ1-2
V gene: TRBV29-1

CDR3 protein: CASRGERFTEAFF
J gene: TRBJ1-1
V gene: TRBV2

CDR3 protein: CASRIDSNYGYTF
J gene: TRBJ1-2
V gene: TRBV6-5

CDR3 protein: CSGQQGTDTQYF
J gene: TRBJ2-3
V gene: TRBV29-1

CDR3 protein: CASSAGTATYEQYF
J gene: TRBJ2-7
V gene: TRBV5-1

CDR3 protein: CASNPQPNTEAFF
J gene: TRBJ1-1
V gene: TRBV14

CDR3 protein: CASSLAANTEAFF
J gene: TRBJ1-1
V gene: TRBV5-1

CDR3 protein: CASSEYRGRAHTQYF
J gene: TRBJ2-3
V gene: TRBV25-1

CDR3 protein: CASSQARNRESYGYTF
J gene: TRBJ1-2
V gene: TRBV4-2

CDR3 protein: CASSMGQGIAPLHF
J gene: TRBJ1-6
V gene: TRBV2

CDR3 protein: CASSVRTGSSYTF
J gene: TRBJ1-2
V gene: TRBV9

CDR3 protein: CSVRLRDSYEQYF
J gene: TRBJ2-7
V gene: TRBV29-1

CDR3 protein: CASSPQGERTEAFF
J gene: TRBJ1-1
V gene: TRBV7-9

CDR3 protein: CASSLTGPLNTEAFF
J gene: TRBJ1-1
V gene: TRBV5-1

CDR3 protein: CASSLDGDRPYEQYF
J gene: TRBJ2-7
V gene: TRBV5-1

CDR3 protein: CASSLRQSGSIAKNIQYF
J gene: TRBJ2-4
V gene: TRBV5-1

CDR3 protein: CASSRNGGLYNEQFF
J gene: TRBJ2-1
V gene: TRBV18

CDR3 protein: CASSETAHEQFF
J gene: TRBJ2-1
V gene: TRBV7-3

CDR3 protein: CASSLRTGKNSPLHF
J gene: TRBJ1-6
V gene: TRBV14